These 20 T cell receptor beta chains were all obtained from the same sample, sequenced in a study of tumor and adjacent non-tumor tissue in lung cancer. Three rounds of nested PCR, following a modified ARM-PCR protocol, produced the TCRbeta library. TCRdb processed the multiplex PCR reads anew with MiXCR; each CDR3 protein has one entry. Here the sample spans 60,000 or so distinct CDR3 sequences, roughly 60% being singletons. The template was RNA from unsorted bulk tissue. This non-tumor lung sample came from over 3 cm beyond the tumor edge. Sequencing was done on a sample of distant non-tumor lung tissue. These receptors all stem from a man in his sixties or seventies with non-small cell lung cancer.

About this clonotype: One end of the junction fails to match germline, which may point to a read error. The chain employs TRBV20-1 and TRBJ2-3, with TRBD2 matching 9 bases. CDR1 DFQATT and CDR2 SNEGSKA come from the germline V gene (reference sequence). The CDR3 sequence is 14 residues long. CDR3: CSAAGLALTDMQYF. The CDR3 DNA reads TGCAGTGCGGCCGGACTAGCGCTAACAGATATGCAGTATTTT.

To note about this clonotype: Relative to the germline gene, one junction end is altered; a read error may explain this. The chain combines TRBV29-1 with TRBJ1-1; no definite D call. CDR3 size: 12 residues. Germline-derived CDR1 and CDR2 are SQVTM and ANQGSEA. The CDR3 protein is CSAAAENTEAFF. In DNA, the CDR3 is TGCAGCGCCGCCGCGGAAAACACTGAGGCTTTCTTT.

The table lists this clonotype with many counts. The V and J genes are TRBV28 and TRBJ2-5; tentatively, D is TRBD2 (6 bases). The CDR3 covers 14 residues. CDR1 and CDR2 from the germline V gene are MDHEN and SYDVKM. V was pared by 5 bases and J by 2 bases, with 12 bases between. DNA for the CDR3: TGTGCCAGCAGTCCCGGGGGATCGCAAGAGACCCAGTACTTC. It codes for CASSPGGSQETQYF.

Details on this clonotype: An end of the junction does not agree with germline; a read error may underlie this. The genes are TRBV5-4 and TRBJ1-4, with D perhaps matching TRBD1 (5 bases). The CDR3 consists of 15 residues. The germline V gene has CDR1 SGHNT and CDR2 YYREEE (reference sequence). The CDR3 loop reads CASSSNKGLNEKLFF. In nucleotides, the CDR3 is TGTGCCAGCAGCTCAAACAAGGGACTTAATGAAAAGCTGTTTTTT. Full variable domain (rest looked up from reference TRBV5-4 and TRBJ1-4): ETGVTQSPTHLIKTRGQQVTLRCSSQSGHNTVSWYQQALGQGPQFIFQYYREEENGRGNFPPRFSGLQFPNYSSELNVNALELDDSALYLCASSSNKGLNEKLFFGSGTQLSVL.

As for this clonotype: The missing conserved phenylalanine or tryptophan at the end of this CDR3 makes a read error likely. DNA of the CDR3: TGTGCCAGCACTCGGGACTATACCAGCTACGAGCAGTACTCC. Amino acids: CASTRDYTSYEQYS. The chain employs TRBV6-1 and TRBJ2-7; 7 bases are a match to TRBD2. Germline values: CDR1 MNHNS, CDR2 SASEGT. With V trimmed by 7 bases and J by 3 bases, 9 bases remained unmatched. This CDR3 contains 14 residues.

Points on this clonotype: An end of the junction does not agree with germline; a read error may underlie this. The chain has TRBV11-2 and TRBJ2-1, with TRBD1 identical over 9 bases. The germline CDR1 and CDR2 sequences are SGHAT and FQNNGV. The CDR3 loop spans 16 amino acids. The CDR3 DNA sequence: TGTGCCAGCAGCATTATTCCGGGACAGGGCTACGATGAGCAGTTCTTC. It encodes CASSIIPGQGYDEQFF.

The genes are TRBV5-1 and TRBJ1-1; 7 nucleotides match TRBD1. V lost 0 bases and J lost 3; bases outside the gene matches: 5. This CDR3 region has 15 residues. Germline V CDR1 and CDR2: SGHRS, YFSETQ. The CDR3 sequence is CASSLATGEHTEAFF. The DNA of the CDR3 is TGCGCCAGCAGCTTGGCCACAGGGGAACACACTGAAGCTTTCTTT.

Concerning this clonotype itself: At one end, the junction sequence differs from germline, possibly due to a read error. This chain connects TRBV11-2 to TRBJ1-2; no clear D gene. The germline V gene encodes CDR1 SGHAT and CDR2 FQNNGV. The CDR3 has 11 residues. CDR3 nucleotide sequence: TGTGCCAGCAAACTCGAGGCCTCCTTCATCTTC. This codes for CASKLEASFIF.

For this clonotype: A read error may produce the germline difference seen at one junction end. The chain uses TRBV11-2 and TRBJ1-3; a possible D gene is TRBD1 (5 bases). The CDR3 sequence is 14 residues long. Germline CDR1 SGHAT, CDR2 FQNNGV. The CDR3 sequence: CASCPQVSGNTIYF. The CDR3 bases are TGTGCCAGCTGCCCACAGGTCTCTGGAAACACTATATATTTT.

This clonotype was seen a handful of times. V gene TRBV20-1 combines with J gene TRBJ2-7; 10 bases line up with TRBD1. The CDR3 contains 15 residues. Looked up from germline, CDR1 is DFQATT and CDR2 is SNEGSKA (reference sequence). V was clipped by 0 bases and J by 5 bases; unmatched bases: 7. The CDR3 DNA is TGCAGTGCTAGAGAGATGGGACAGGGGAGCGACGAGCAGTACTTC. It codes for CSAREMGQGSDEQYF.

This clonotype was observed at least ten times. J is TRBJ2-1 and V is TRBV11-2, with a weak D call TRBD1 (6 bases). This CDR3 has 14 amino acids. V was trimmed by 6 bases and J by 3 bases, leaving 12 bases between them. Germline assignment: CDR1 SGHAT and CDR2 FQNNGV. As DNA, the CDR3 is TGTGCCAGCAGACCGGGACACAACTACAATGAGCAGTTCTTC. Encoded protein: CASRPGHNYNEQFF.

Concerning this clonotype: An end of the junction does not agree with germline; a read error may underlie this. The chain is built from TRBV6-5 and TRBJ2-7, with D possibly being TRBD1 (5 bases). This CDR3 spans 14 amino acids. Per germline, CDR1 MNHEY and CDR2 SVGAGI. The CDR3 is CASRPDMNSYEQYF. CDR3 nucleotide sequence: TGTGCTAGCAGGCCGGACATGAACTCCTACGAGCAGTACTTC.

A note on this clonotype: This clone may be a read error of a much larger clone one base away. The chain has TRBV6-6 and TRBJ2-3; the D is unclear. CDR1 MNHNY and CDR2 SVGAGI come from the germline V gene (reference sequence). CDR3 size: 15 residues. The CDR3 sequence is CASSYLATSTDMQYF. The CDR3, as DNA: TGTGCCAGCAGTTACTTGGCAACAAGCACAGATATGCAGTATTTT.

The chain couples TRBV4-1 to TRBJ2-3, with 11 bases that match TRBD2. With V trimmed by 6 bases and J by 2 bases, 7 bases remained unmatched. Germline V gene sequence: CDR1 MGHRA, CDR2 YSYEKL. The length of the CDR3 is 16 residues. The CDR3 reads CASRVASGRFTDTQYF. CDR3 nucleotide sequence: TGCGCCAGCAGGGTCGCTAGCGGGAGGTTCACAGATACGCAGTATTTT.

This clonotype has just a few counts. This may come from a read error, since a much larger clone is one base off. This rearrangement joins TRBV20-1 to TRBJ2-7; no reliable D call. Per germline, CDR1 DFQATT and CDR2 SNEGSKA (reference sequence). This CDR3 has 14 amino acids. The CDR3 sequence is CSAPWASFSHEQYF. In DNA, the CDR3 is TGCAGTGCCCCCTGGGCATCGTTCTCCCACGAGCAGTACTTC.

In its sample, this clonotype was seen many times. The V call is TRBV6-6, the J call TRBJ1-5; D is ambiguous. The V gene's germline CDR1 is MNHNY and CDR2 SVGAGI (reference sequence). The CDR3 runs to 15 residues. The germline V and J ends were trimmed by 6 bases and 2 bases, with 14 bases remaining between them. CDR3: CASRLDPTGNQPQHF. CDR3 bases: TGTGCCAGCAGATTGGACCCGACGGGCAATCAGCCCCAGCATTTT.

As regards this clonotype: Relative to the germline gene, one junction end is altered; a read error may explain this. The genes are TRBV5-6 and TRBJ2-1; a possible D gene is TRBD1 (6 bases). The CDR3 contains 15 residues. Germline values: CDR1 SGHDT, CDR2 YYEEEE. CDR3 DNA: TGTGCCACCAGTTTGTGGGCAGGGGACCACAATGAGCAGTTCTTT. It specifies CATSLWAGDHNEQFF.

About this clonotype itself: A much larger clone lies one base from this, so it may be a read error. The rearrangement joins TRBV5-4 to TRBJ2-1; 8 bases agree with TRBD1. V was clipped by 2 bases and J by 7 bases; unmatched bases: 5. The CDR3 is 14 residues long. CDR1 and CDR2 (germline): SGHNT, YYREEE (reference sequence). CDR3 nucleotides: TGTGCCAGCAGCTTTGAGCAGGGGGCGAATGAGCAGTTCTTC. This codes for CASSFEQGANEQFF. The full variable domain, rest sourced from reference TRBV5-4 and TRBJ2-1, is ETGVTQSPTHLIKTRGQQVTLRCSSQSGHNTVSWYQQALGQGPQFIFQYYREEENGRGNFPPRFSGLQFPNYSSELNVNALELDDSALYLCASSFEQGANEQFFGPGTRLTVL.

V gene TRBV2 combines with J gene TRBJ1-5, with 7 bases that match TRBD1. Germline V gives CDR1 SNHLY, CDR2 FYNNEI. CDR3 length: 15 residues. The V gene end was trimmed by 6 bases and the J gene end by 4 bases; junction bases not matched to a gene: 9. CDR3: CASSLDRAANQPQHF. The CDR3 DNA follows: TGTGCCAGCAGCCTAGACAGGGCAGCAAATCAGCCCCAGCATTTT.

J is TRBJ2-1 and V is TRBV7-9, with D possibly matching TRBD1 (5 bases). This CDR3 has 15 residues. Germline V gives CDR1 SEHNR, CDR2 FQNEAQ (reference sequence). Trimming pared 0 bases from V and 4 bases from J, leaving 10 bases between. The CDR3 sequence is CASSLACGAYNEQFF. In DNA form, the CDR3 reads TGTGCCAGCAGCTTAGCGTGTGGGGCTTACAATGAGCAGTTCTTC.